This T cell receptor beta chain derives from a study of tumour-infiltrating T cells in Burkitt lymphoma. Study information: Overall and progression-free survival were predicted by productive clonality. Study-level points and caveats: Many Burkitt lymphoma patients shared several public clonotypes.

A word on this clone: No antigen is known for it.

The V gene's germline CDR1 is SGHRS and CDR2 YFSETQ. Trimming left V 2 bases short and J 6 bases short, with 12 bases between. The CDR3 is 14 residues long. Sequenced by immunoSEQ multiplex PCR; TCRdb stores in-frame clones only, minus some. The data contain several thousand clones, under 90% of them singletons. Sequenced: tumor tissue. The chain has TRBV5-1 and TRBJ2-1; D is possibly TRBD1 (6 bases). The TCR originated in a human donor with Burkitt lymphoma. The CDR3 nucleotides read TGCGCCAGCAGCTTAGGGGGAGAGGGCAATGAGCAGTTCTTC. Translating it yields CASSLGGEGNEQFF.